This TCR beta chain was sequenced for a study of cytomegalovirus exposure and HLA in healthy donors. PCR amplification relied on 60 Vbeta primers (plus 13 Jbeta primers). Sequencing used immunoSEQ multiplex PCR; TCRdb keeps in-frame clones, though not all of them. The sample has around 180,000 clones, over 65% seen once. V gave up 5 bases and J gave up 5 bases, with 10 bases separating them. The CDR3 covers 12 residues. Germline-derived CDR1 and CDR2 are SGHNT and YENEEA. This TCR came from a woman aged 25 to 39 in good health and CMV-seropositive. The rearrangement links TRBV11-3 to TRBJ2-7; D possibly corresponds to TRBD2 (5 bases). Sequenced material: PBMCs. DNA for the CDR3: TGTGCCAGCAGCCGGACTCCTCACGAGCAGTACTTC. It yields the protein CASSRTPHEQYF.